This T cell receptor beta chain was captured in a study of siplizumab effects on memory and regulatory T cells. As to this clone: What it binds is not known.

Around 9.8 x 10^4 TCR templates were measured in each sample. TCRdb's copy holds only in-frame clones and misses some; the assay was immunoSEQ multiplex PCR. Here the sample spans 87,000 or so clones, 94% being singletons. Germline lookup yields CDR1 SGHRS and CDR2 YFSETQ. The CDR3 has 19 amino acids. V lost 0 bases and J lost 0, with 21 bases in between. Study observations and caveats: Where siplizumab was present, mappable alloreactive CD4+ clones averaged 68.8% Treg-derived, compared with about 25% in controls. Confirmation was lacking for the suppressive function of proliferating Tregs derived from siplizumab cultures. Alloreactive sequences tracing back to unstimulated CD4+ memory cells were significantly reduced by siplizumab.

This chain uses TRBV5-1 with TRBJ1-1; perhaps TRBD1 as D (5 bases). This TCR came from a human donor in good health. Sequencing used non-Treg CD4+ T cells sorted from blood. The CDR3 DNA is TGCGCCAGCAGCTTGGTGGCCCCGGGGCAGTGGGGAATGAACACTGAAGCTTTCTTT. Its protein is CASSLVAPGQWGMNTEAFF.